What follows are 19 T cell receptor beta chains derived from one specimen sequenced in a study of blood T cells in healthy people across ages. Alongside a J-beta primer mix, a sample-barcoded 5' primer served in a second PCR lasting roughly 6 to 12 cycles. Using its own MiXCR run on the 5' RACE reads, TCRdb lists one record per CDR3 protein. Counted here are 700,000 to 800,000 distinct CDR3 sequences, 40% to 45% occurring once; the ten biggest clones make up around 20%. Sequencing was done on a sample of blood. Every receptor here comes from a woman aged 55 to 70 in good health.

V and J are TRBV27 and TRBJ1-5; D is unresolved. The CDR3 has 15 residues. Germline V gene lookup returns CDR1 MNHEY and CDR2 SMNVEV (reference sequence). V lost 6 bases, J lost 4 bases, and 16 bases lay in between. Here the CDR3 DNA reads TGTGCCAGCAGATCAAGGGTGACGGATAATCAGCCCCAGCATTTT. Translating it yields CASRSRVTDNQPQHF.

The chain uses TRBV6-5 and TRBJ2-3; TRBD1 might be the D (6 bases). The CDR3 spans 15 residues. From germline, CDR1 is MNHEY and CDR2 SVGAGI. The V and J ends lost 2 bases and 8 bases respectively, with 17 bases between them. The chain's CDR3 is CASSYAAQGSGTQYF. In DNA, the CDR3 is TGTGCCAGCAGTTACGCGGCCCAGGGGAGCGGTACGCAGTATTTT.

This clonotype was seen more than once but under ten times. CDR3 sequence: CSARQMEGYTF. CDR3 bases: TGCAGTGCTAGACAGATGGAGGGCTACACCTTC. This chain uses TRBV20-1 with TRBJ1-2; D is unclear. CDR1 is DFQATT and CDR2 is SNEGSKA in the germline V gene (reference sequence). Trimming took 2 bases from V and 8 from J, leaving 9 bases between them. The length of the CDR3 is 11 residues.

This clonotype was detected ten times or more. The V and J genes are TRBV12-3 or TRBV12-4 and TRBJ2-7, with D possibly being TRBD1 or TRBD2 (5 bases each). V was pared by 7 bases and J by 4 bases, with 17 bases between. The CDR3 loop spans 14 amino acids. CDR3 coding DNA: TGTGCCAGCAACCTCGGGACGTACCTTTACGAGCAGTACTTC. This gives the protein CASNLGTYLYEQYF.

This chain links TRBV20-1 with TRBJ2-5; D is undetermined. The closer fit of TRBJ2-7 to the DNA end suggests the J call may be wrong. From germline, CDR1 is DFQATT and CDR2 SNEGSKA (reference sequence). The CDR3 has 13 amino acids. CDR3 sequence (DNA): TGCAGTGCTAAGGCGATCAGTCTTTACGAGCAGTACTTC. It is translated as CSAKAISLYEQYF.

The V gene is TRBV20-1, the J gene TRBJ1-5, with D unresolved. Per germline, CDR1 DFQATT and CDR2 SNEGSKA (reference sequence). Trimming took off 4 bases at V and 3 bases at J, with 7 bases between the two ends. The CDR3 contains 12 residues. This chain's CDR3 is CSANDPNQPQHF. The CDR3 bases are TGCAGTGCTAATGACCCCAATCAGCCCCAGCATTTT.

The rearrangement uses TRBV18 and TRBJ1-1; D is undetermined. Deletions cut 2 bases from V and 5 bases from J, with 9 bases between. Germline CDR1 and CDR2: KGHSH and LQKENI. This CDR3 has 13 amino acids. Here the CDR3 reads CASSPNVQTEAFF. CDR3 sequence (DNA): TGTGCCAGCTCACCAAACGTGCAAACTGAAGCTTTCTTT.

The rearrangement links TRBV12-5 to TRBJ2-3; D not resolved. The germline gives CDR1 LGHNT, CDR2 FRNRAP. The CDR3 has 15 amino acids. V lost 1 base and J lost 2, with 10 bases in between. CDR3: CASGLEGIPTDTQYF. In DNA, the CDR3 is TGTGCTAGTGGTTTGGAGGGAATCCCCACAGATACGCAGTATTTT.

V gene TRBV5-1 combines with J gene TRBJ2-1; the match to TRBD2 covers 8 bases. The length of the CDR3 is 15 residues. Germline V lookup: CDR1 SGHRS, CDR2 YFSETQ. The V gene end was trimmed by 7 bases and the J gene end by 8 bases; junction bases not matched to a gene: 14. The DNA of the CDR3 is TGCGCCAGCGGGCGGCGAGCGGGAGTCATCCATGAGCAGTTCTTC. This sequence encodes CASGRRAGVIHEQFF.

The V and J genes are TRBV27 and TRBJ2-4; 11 bases map to TRBD2. The CDR3 extends over 16 amino acids. CDR1 is MNHEY and CDR2 is SMNVEV in the germline V gene (reference sequence). With V trimmed by 3 bases and J by 13 bases, 14 bases remained unmatched. The CDR3 loop reads CASSFPGTSGTLEQYF. In DNA, the CDR3 is TGTGCCAGCAGTTTCCCGGGGACTAGCGGTACGTTAGAGCAGTACTTC.

This clonotype was seen more than once but under ten times. The chain joins TRBV20-1 to TRBJ2-5; 14 bases agree with TRBD2. The CDR3 is 16 amino acids. Germline V gene sequence: CDR1 DFQATT, CDR2 SNEGSKA (reference sequence). With V trimmed by 0 bases and J by 5 bases, 5 bases remained unmatched. This chain's CDR3 is CSAREGLAGGWETQYF. CDR3 nucleotide sequence: TGCAGTGCTAGAGAAGGACTAGCGGGAGGTTGGGAGACCCAGTACTTC.

This chain joins TRBV18 and TRBJ2-7, with D possibly TRBD2 on 6 matching bases. CDR1 is KGHSH and CDR2 is LQKENI in the germline V gene. V lost 8 bases, J lost 6 bases, and 20 bases lay in between. This CDR3 is 14 amino acids long. The CDR3 loop reads CASTSRTGVGEQYF. CDR3 sequence (DNA): TGTGCCAGCACTTCACGGACGGGAGTCGGCGAGCAGTACTTC.

The V and J genes are TRBV7-9 and TRBJ1-2; 11 bases align to TRBD1. The V and J ends lost 6 bases and 3 bases, in that order; junction bases with no gene match: 9. Germline CDR1 reads SEHNR; CDR2 reads FQNEAQ (reference sequence). CDR3 size: 16 residues. The DNA for the CDR3 is TGTGCCAGCAGTTCAGTACCGGGACAGGGGGACTATGGCTACACCTTC. This encodes CASSSVPGQGDYGYTF.

The chain employs TRBV20-1 and TRBJ2-5; 8 bases align to TRBD2. Gene TRBJ2-1 matches the end of the DNA better, so the J call may be wrong. The CDR3 is 14 amino acids. Germline V gene data show CDR1 as DFQATT and CDR2 as SNEGSKA (reference sequence). The CDR3 protein is CSAQTSGVQETQFF. As DNA, the CDR3 is TGCAGTGCGCAAACTAGCGGAGTCCAAGAGACCCAGTTCTTC.

This clonotype showed up just once. The chain employs TRBV28 and TRBJ2-1; the D gene is possibly TRBD1 (6 bases). The CDR3 sequence is 15 residues long. The V end lost 6 bases, the J end lost 4 bases, and 16 bases lay between the germline ends. CDR1 is MDHEN, CDR2 SYDVKM, per germline. CDR3 in amino acids: CASRDEGDGYNEQFF. CDR3 coding DNA: TGTGCCAGCAGGGACGAGGGGGACGGGTACAATGAGCAGTTCTTC.

The chain links TRBV2 to TRBJ2-5; D is possibly TRBD2 (6 bases). TRBJ2-7 explains the end of the DNA better; the J call may be wrong. The CDR3 covers 14 residues. Germline-derived CDR1 and CDR2 are SNHLY and FYNNEI. This CDR3 is CASRRLAVSYEQYF. The DNA of the CDR3 is TGTGCCAGCAGGCGATTAGCGGTCTCCTACGAGCAGTACTTC.

In its sample, this clonotype was seen a few times. CDR3 loop: CASKKTDTFYGYTF. In DNA, the CDR3 is TGTGCCAGCAAGAAGACAGACACCTTCTATGGCTACACCTTC. This chain joins TRBV6-5 and TRBJ1-2; maybe TRBD1 (5 bases). Trimming took off 7 bases at V and 4 bases at J, with 16 bases between the two ends. This CDR3 region has 14 residues. Per the germline V gene, CDR1 is MNHEY and CDR2 is SVGAGI.

This clonotype was observed a few times. CDR3 coding DNA: TGTGCCAGCAGTTACTCAGATGGAAGTAACTATGGCTACACCTTC. This translates into CASSYSDGSNYGYTF. The chain employs TRBV6-6 and TRBJ1-2; no definite D call. CDR1 and CDR2 from the germline V gene are MNHNY and SVGAGI (reference sequence). This CDR3 has 15 residues. The V gene lost 0 bases and the J gene lost 1 base, with 9 bases spanning the gap.

As regards this clonotype: One end of the junction varies from germline; a read error may be responsible. The chain links TRBV2 to TRBJ2-5; tentative D call: TRBD2 (5 bases). Germline assignment: CDR1 SNHLY and CDR2 FYNNEI. There are 16 residues in the CDR3. Here the CDR3 reads CASSEYPTGNQETRYF. CDR3 nucleotide sequence: TGTGCCAGCAGTGAATATCCAACGGGGAACCAAGAGACCCGGTACTTC.